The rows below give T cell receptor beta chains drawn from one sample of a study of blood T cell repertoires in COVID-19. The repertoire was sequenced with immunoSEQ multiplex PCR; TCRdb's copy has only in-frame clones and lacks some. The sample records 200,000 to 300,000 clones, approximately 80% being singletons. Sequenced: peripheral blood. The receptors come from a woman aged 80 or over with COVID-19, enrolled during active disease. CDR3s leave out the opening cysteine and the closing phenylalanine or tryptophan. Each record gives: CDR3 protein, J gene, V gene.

ASSVALGATDTQY | TRBJ2-3 | TRBV9
ASRRGSLRGEQY | TRBJ2-7 | TRBV28
ASSPRTSGQGTDTQY | TRBJ2-3 | TRBV3-1/TRBV3-2
ASSIREGQPQH | TRBJ1-5 | TRBV19
ASSGRANEQF | TRBJ2-1 | TRBV7-2
ASSLVGTINEQF | TRBJ2-1 | TRBV7-2
ASSPISGRTGANVLT | TRBJ2-6 | TRBV18
ASSIGRFNEQF | TRBJ2-1 | TRBV5-1
ASSLAGTGEGYGYT | TRBJ1-2 | TRBV7-9
ASSLTGPNEKLF | TRBJ1-4 | TRBV6-5
ASSLGQGGVTAKNIQY | TRBJ2-4 | TRBV5-4
ASSLAEGVGYT | TRBJ1-2 | TRBV11-1
ASSVLPTGLNTEAF | TRBJ1-1 | TRBV9
ASSATGRETQY | TRBJ2-5 | TRBV9
ASSPDARGDQPQH | TRBJ1-5 | TRBV9
ASSLGNRGRSGEQF | TRBJ2-1 | TRBV5-1
AWSRRGAANTGELF | TRBJ2-2 | TRBV30
ASSSIEYTEAF | TRBJ1-1 | TRBV6-6
ASSLGTGRYNSPLH | TRBJ1-6 | TRBV5-6
SAVDSLPTEAF | TRBJ1-1 | TRBV29-1
ASSQERIAGYFYQETQY | TRBJ2-5 | TRBV3-1/TRBV3-2
ASSQAGVVGQPQH | TRBJ1-5 | TRBV16
ASSQDGGGNSPLH | TRBJ1-6 | TRBV4-2
ASSRLAGETQY | TRBJ2-5 | TRBV12-3/TRBV12-4
ASSGIQGTLNTEAF | TRBJ1-1 | TRBV10-2
AIRSTRGTSFTTSQAIY | TRBJ1-3 | TRBV10-3
ASSSPGTGNYEQY | TRBJ2-7 | TRBV5-4
ASSRPDRSNEKLF | TRBJ1-4 | TRBV28
ATSDLTPEGYNEQF | TRBJ2-1 | TRBV24-1
ASTAEGYGYT | TRBJ1-2 | TRBV6-6
ASSLGRSSYNEQF | TRBJ2-1 | TRBV5-1
SAEVTYEQY | TRBJ2-7 | TRBV20-1
ASRPTSGSSYEQY | TRBJ2-7 | TRBV27
ASSSGTGGTEAF | TRBJ1-1 | TRBV5-1
ASTRTQQADTQY | TRBJ2-3 | TRBV18
ASSRQGDNSPLH | TRBJ1-6 | TRBV19
ASSLNRGDEQY | TRBJ2-7 | TRBV19
ASRASGGFTGELF | TRBJ2-2 | TRBV2
ASSQAGLAGGDTQY | TRBJ2-3 | TRBV4-1
ASSAGRNTEAF | TRBJ1-1 | TRBV2
ASSLHRDTNGYT | TRBJ1-2 | TRBV2
ASSLKGGGTEAF | TRBJ1-1 | TRBV11-2
ASSFPRTGANTGELF | TRBJ2-2 | TRBV9
AWSLGGGNQPQH | TRBJ1-5 | TRBV30
ASSLTGSYEQY | TRBJ2-7 | TRBV6-5
ASSYETGMSPLH | TRBJ1-6 | TRBV6-6
ATHEGSNQPQH | TRBJ1-5 | TRBV28
ASSRTSADTQY | TRBJ2-3 | TRBV19
ASSPQGARGYT | TRBJ1-2 | TRBV6-5
ASSLDDSYGYT | TRBJ1-2 | TRBV5-1
ASRRTGGYGYT | TRBJ1-2 | TRBV4-1